The 18 T cell receptor beta chains below were found in one sample sequenced in a study of neurological immune-mediated disorders. MiXCR, applied by TCRdb to the 5' RACE reads, yields one record per CDR3 protein. The sample carries about 20,000 distinct CDR3 sequences, about 15% recorded once. The sequenced sample was PBMCs. Receptors were obtained from a female donor with HTLV-1-associated myelopathy (HAM/TSP).

The table lists this clonotype with many counts. The chain is built from TRBV7-2 and TRBJ2-7, with D unresolved. Germline V lookup: CDR1 SGHTA, CDR2 FQGNSA. V shed 1 base and J shed 3 bases, with 7 bases lying between them. The CDR3 spans 13 residues. This chain's CDR3 is CASSLGNYYEQYF. The CDR3 DNA reads TGTGCCAGCAGCTTAGGGAACTACTACGAGCAGTACTTC.

The table lists this clonotype with many counts. The chain uses TRBV7-2 and TRBJ2-3; D ambiguous. The V end lost 5 bases, the J end lost 2 bases, and 11 bases lay between the germline ends. CDR3 length: 14 amino acids. Germline assignment: CDR1 SGHTA and CDR2 FQGNSA. CDR3 sequence reads: CASSIPPTTDTQYF. The CDR3 nucleotides are TGTGCCAGCAGCATCCCCCCTACCACAGATACGCAGTATTTT. The full variable domain, with the rest looked up from reference TRBV7-2 and TRBJ2-3, is GAGVSQSPSNKVTEKGKDVELRCDPISGHTALYWYRQSLGQGLEFLIYFQGNSAPDKSGLPSDRFSAERTGGSVSTLTIQRTQQEDSAVYLCASSIPPTTDTQYFGPGTRLTVL.

Regarding this clonotype: Mismatch with germline at one junction end may stem from a read error. The V gene is TRBV3-1, the J gene TRBJ2-5; tentatively, D is TRBD2 (5 bases). The CDR3 contains 12 residues. The germline gives CDR1 LGHDT, CDR2 YNNKEL (reference sequence). CDR3 loop: CASSQATGIQYF. In DNA, the CDR3 is TGTGCCAGCAGTCAAGCCACGGGGATCCAGTACTTC.

This clonotype was detected many times. The gene calls are TRBV20-1 and TRBJ2-7; 12 bases agree with TRBD2. Germline values: CDR1 DFQATT, CDR2 SNEGSKA (reference sequence). J lost 0 bases, V lost 6 bases, and 9 bases had no gene match. CDR3 size: 16 residues. The CDR3 region is CSATGTSGLSSYEQYF. CDR3 nucleotides: TGCAGTGCAACCGGGACTAGCGGGCTTAGCTCCTACGAGCAGTACTTC.

This clonotype appeared many times. The chain joins TRBV6-6 to TRBJ2-4, with 14 bases that match TRBD2. V was clipped by 6 bases and J by 9 bases; unmatched bases: 7. Germline V gene data show CDR1 as MNHNY and CDR2 as SVGAGI (reference sequence). The CDR3 is 15 amino acids. CDR3 region: CASSLGLAGERIQYF. The CDR3 nucleotides are TGTGCCAGCAGCCTGGGACTAGCGGGGGAACGCATTCAGTACTTC.

This clonotype was seen at least ten times. The chain has TRBV3-1 and TRBJ2-7; no clear D gene. The CDR3 loop spans 12 amino acids. CDR1 is LGHDT, CDR2 YNNKEL, per germline (reference sequence). Deletions cut 6 bases from V and 5 bases from J, with 11 bases between. The CDR3 here is CASSDRRNEQYF. In DNA, the CDR3 is TGTGCCAGCAGTGATCGTAGGAACGAGCAGTACTTC.

This clonotype was counted at least ten times. This chain joins TRBV14 and TRBJ2-7, with 9 bases fitting TRBD1. This CDR3 contains 14 residues. Germline CDR1 is SGHDN and CDR2 is FVKESK. The ends lost 3 bases at V and 3 bases at J; junction bases unmatched: 3. The CDR3 nucleotides are TGTGCCAGCAGCCAGTGGGACAGGGACTACGAGCAGTACTTC. Translation: CASSQWDRDYEQYF.

This clonotype was seen repeatedly, ten times or more. The genes are TRBV28 and TRBJ1-4; 9 nucleotides match TRBD1. The J segment lost 8 bases and the V segment lost 5 bases, leaving 6 bases of the junction unmatched. Germline lookup yields CDR1 MDHEN and CDR2 SYDVKM. CDR3 length: 14 residues. Here the CDR3 reads CASSRDRVGEKLFF. CDR3 DNA sequence: TGTGCCAGCAGTCGGGACAGGGTGGGAGAAAAACTGTTTTTT.

By share, this clonotype counts as medium-sized. The chain is built from TRBV10-3 and TRBJ2-7; D is perhaps TRBD1 (5 bases). Germline CDR1 ENHRY, CDR2 SYGVKD. The CDR3 length is 15 residues. V dropped 6 bases and J dropped 4 bases, with 19 bases sitting between them. The CDR3 DNA is TGTGCCATCAGATCAGACAGAACTCCTTATTACGAGCAGTACTTC. Its protein product is CAIRSDRTPYYEQYF.

This clonotype was observed a handful of times. The V call is TRBV30, the J call TRBJ2-7; D gene unclear. This CDR3 comprises 12 residues. Germline-derived CDR1 and CDR2 are GTSNPN and SVGIG (reference sequence). Deletions cut 0 bases from V and 3 bases from J, with 6 bases between. In DNA form, the CDR3 reads TGTGCCTGGAGTGTGAAGGGCTACGAGCAGTACTTC. Protein sequence: CAWSVKGYEQYF.

This clonotype was counted many times. The chain employs TRBV12-3 or TRBV12-4 and TRBJ2-3, with D unresolved. CDR3 length equals 12 residues. Trimming left V 3 bases short and J 1 base short, with 2 bases between. CDR3: CASSFGTDTQYF. The CDR3 nucleotides are TGTGCCAGCAGTTTCGGCACAGATACGCAGTATTTT.

This clonotype was observed at least ten times. This rearrangement joins TRBV5-1 to TRBJ1-2; D gene ambiguous. The germline V gene encodes CDR1 SGHRS and CDR2 YFSETQ. The CDR3 loop spans 13 amino acids. V lost 2 bases and J lost 8, with 13 bases in between. CDR3 nucleotides: TGCGCCAGCAGCTTACGGGCACGGGAAGGCTACACCTTC. Translation: CASSLRAREGYTF.

This clonotype was found many times. This chain uses TRBV20-1 with TRBJ2-7; possible D gene TRBD1, 6 bases. The CDR3 length is 15 residues. Per the germline V gene, CDR1 is DFQATT and CDR2 is SNEGSKA (reference sequence). Trimming shortened V by 4 bases and J by 0 bases, and 16 bases separated the two germline ends. As DNA, the CDR3 is TGCAGTGCTAAATTTGGAACGGACAGCTCCTACGAGCAGTACTTC. This translates into CSAKFGTDSSYEQYF.

This clonotype has ten or more counts. The J gene is TRBJ2-3, the V gene TRBV20-1; TRBD2 agrees at 11 bases. In germline, CDR1 is DFQATT, CDR2 SNEGSKA (reference sequence). This CDR3 has 16 residues. V lost 2 bases, J lost 4 bases, and 8 bases stayed unmatched. CDR3 sequence: CSARKLSGGGPDTQYF. The CDR3 region has the DNA TGCAGTGCTAGAAAACTTAGCGGGGGGGGGCCAGATACGCAGTATTTT.

This clonotype was counted many times. The chain employs TRBV29-1 and TRBJ2-1; TRBD1 matches at 9 bases. CDR1 SQVTM and CDR2 ANQGSEA come from the germline V gene. V dropped 0 bases and J dropped 9; count of bases not matched to a gene: 15. The CDR3 is 17 amino acids. For the CDR3, the DNA is TGCAGCGTTGAAGATCAAGGACAGGGGTTTTGGTTTGGTGAGCAGTTCTTC. Its translation: CSVEDQGQGFWFGEQFF.

This clonotype was observed at least ten times. In nucleotides, the CDR3 is TGTGCCAGCTCACTCCTCGGGGCCGCAGGGTCAGGCAATCAGCCCCAGCATTTT. Translation: CASSLLGAAGSGNQPQHF. V usage is TRBV18 and J usage is TRBJ1-5, with D possibly being TRBD1 (5 bases). This CDR3 is 18 amino acids long. The germline CDR1 and CDR2 sequences are KGHSH and LQKENI. Trimming cost V 4 bases and J 2 bases, with 21 bases left between them.

This clonotype was detected ten times or more. The chain carries TRBV6-1 and TRBJ2-7; possibly TRBD1 for D (5 bases). The ends were cut back, 8 bases at V and 3 bases at J, with 17 bases in the middle. This CDR3 spans 14 amino acids. The germline V gene encodes CDR1 MNHNS and CDR2 SASEGT. The CDR3 spells CASAEQEMSYEQYF. The DNA of the CDR3 is TGTGCCAGCGCTGAACAGGAGATGAGCTACGAGCAGTACTTC.

This clonotype was recorded many times. J is TRBJ1-1 and V is TRBV6-6; D perhaps matches TRBD1 (5 bases). Germline V gene sequence: CDR1 MNHNY, CDR2 SVGAGI (reference sequence). V lost 2 bases, J lost 1 base, and 5 bases lay in between. The CDR3 extends over 13 amino acids. Here the CDR3 reads CASSYTGNTEAFF. CDR3 sequence (DNA): TGTGCCAGCAGTTACACAGGGAACACTGAAGCTTTCTTT.